This TCR beta chain was recovered during a study of control samples from healthy donors and cancer patients. CDR1 ENHRY and CDR2 SYGVKD come from the germline V gene. The CDR3 covers 12 residues. The V gene lost 10 bases and the J gene lost 3 bases, with 12 bases spanning the gap. Only a few counts were recorded for this clone. Generated by immunoSEQ multiplex PCR, the TCRdb table keeps only in-frame clones and is missing some. The top ten clones hold about 2% of a sample with 200,000 or so clones, over 80% of them seen once. This chain connects TRBV10-3 to TRBJ1-2; tentative D call: TRBD1 (6 bases). Material for sequencing was blood. The sequence derives from a man aged 25-45 years in good health. The CDR3 sequence: CATQTGDYGYTF. In DNA form, the CDR3 reads TGTGCCACACAGACAGGAGACTATGGCTACACCTTC.